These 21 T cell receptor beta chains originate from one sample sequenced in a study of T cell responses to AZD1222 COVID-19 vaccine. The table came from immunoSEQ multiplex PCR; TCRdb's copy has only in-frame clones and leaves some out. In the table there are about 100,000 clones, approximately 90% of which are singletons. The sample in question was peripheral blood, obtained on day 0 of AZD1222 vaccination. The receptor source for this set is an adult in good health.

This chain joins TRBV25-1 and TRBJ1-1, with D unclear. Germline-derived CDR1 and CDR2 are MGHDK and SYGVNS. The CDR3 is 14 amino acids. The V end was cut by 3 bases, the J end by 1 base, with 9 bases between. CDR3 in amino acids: CASSEAAKNTEAFF. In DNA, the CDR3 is TGTGCCAGCAGTGAGGCAGCCAAGAACACTGAAGCTTTCTTT.

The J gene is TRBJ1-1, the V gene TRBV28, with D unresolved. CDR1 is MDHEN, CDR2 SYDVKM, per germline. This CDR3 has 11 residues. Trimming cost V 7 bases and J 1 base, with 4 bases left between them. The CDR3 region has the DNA TGTGCCAGCACCGGGAACACTGAAGCTTTCTTT. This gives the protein CASTGNTEAFF.

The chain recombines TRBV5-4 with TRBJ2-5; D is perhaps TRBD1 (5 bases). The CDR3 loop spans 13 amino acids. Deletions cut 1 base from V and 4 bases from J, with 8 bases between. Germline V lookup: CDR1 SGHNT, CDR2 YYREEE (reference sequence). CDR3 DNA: TGTGCCAGCAGCTTGAGGCAGGGAGAGACCCAGTACTTC. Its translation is CASSLRQGETQYF.

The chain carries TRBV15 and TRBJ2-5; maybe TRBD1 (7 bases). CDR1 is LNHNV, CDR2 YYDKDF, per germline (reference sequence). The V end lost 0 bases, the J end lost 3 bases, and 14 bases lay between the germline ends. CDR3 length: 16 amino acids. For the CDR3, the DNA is TGTGCCACCAGCAGAGACAGGGGGGCTTGGAAAGAGACCCAGTACTTC. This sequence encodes CATSRDRGAWKETQYF.

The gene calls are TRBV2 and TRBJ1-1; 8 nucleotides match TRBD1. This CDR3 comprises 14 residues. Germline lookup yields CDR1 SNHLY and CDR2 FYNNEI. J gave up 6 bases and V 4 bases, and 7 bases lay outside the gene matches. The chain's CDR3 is CASSGRQGWAEAFF. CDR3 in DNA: TGTGCCAGCAGTGGCCGACAGGGGTGGGCTGAAGCTTTCTTT.

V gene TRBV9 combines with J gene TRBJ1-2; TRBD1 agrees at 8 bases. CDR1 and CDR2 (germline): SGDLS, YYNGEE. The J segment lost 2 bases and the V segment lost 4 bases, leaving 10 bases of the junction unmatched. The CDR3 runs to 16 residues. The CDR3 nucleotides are TGTGCCAGCAGCCCGAGGACAGGGTTCGCCAACTATGGCTACACCTTC. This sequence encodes CASSPRTGFANYGYTF.

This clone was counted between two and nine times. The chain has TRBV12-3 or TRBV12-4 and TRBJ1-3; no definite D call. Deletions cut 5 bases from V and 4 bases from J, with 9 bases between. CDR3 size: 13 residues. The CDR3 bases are TGTGCCAGCAGTCCCCTACCAGGAAACACCATATATTTT. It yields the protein CASSPLPGNTIYF.

In nucleotides, the CDR3 is TGTGCCAGTAGTATTAGGGGATTGAACGGGGAGCTGTTTTTT. Translation gives CASSIRGLNGELFF. The rearrangement links TRBV19 to TRBJ2-2; D perhaps matches TRBD1 (5 bases). The CDR3 totals 14 residues. Trimming cost V 3 bases and J 7 bases, with 12 bases left between them. CDR1 LNHDA and CDR2 SQIVND come from the germline V gene (reference sequence).

The CDR3 DNA reads as TGTGCCAGCAGTGAGGGACTGGACCCAGATACGCAGTATTTT. Translation gives CASSEGLDPDTQYF. V is TRBV6-4 and J is TRBJ2-3; D might be TRBD2 (6 bases). CDR1 and CDR2 (germline): MRHNA, SNTAGT. CDR3 length: 14 residues. V dropped 3 bases and J dropped 4 bases, with 11 bases sitting between them.

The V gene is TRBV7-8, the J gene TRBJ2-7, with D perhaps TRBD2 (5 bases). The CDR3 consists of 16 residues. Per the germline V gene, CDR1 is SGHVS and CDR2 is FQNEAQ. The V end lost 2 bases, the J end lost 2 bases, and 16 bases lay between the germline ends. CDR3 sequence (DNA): TGTGCCAGCAGCTTAAACCTAGGGAGTATTACCTACGAGCAGTACTTC. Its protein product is CASSLNLGSITYEQYF.

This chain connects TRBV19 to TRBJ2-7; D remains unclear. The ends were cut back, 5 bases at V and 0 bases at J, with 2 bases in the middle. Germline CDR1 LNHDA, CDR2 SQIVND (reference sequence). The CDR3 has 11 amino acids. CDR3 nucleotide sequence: TGTGCCAGTAGTTTCTCCTACGAGCAGTACTTC. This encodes CASSFSYEQYF.

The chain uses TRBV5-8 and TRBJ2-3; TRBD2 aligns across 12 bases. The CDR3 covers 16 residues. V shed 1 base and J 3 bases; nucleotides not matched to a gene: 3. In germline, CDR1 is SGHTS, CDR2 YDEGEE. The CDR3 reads CASSLTSGGITDTQYF. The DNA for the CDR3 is TGTGCCAGCAGCTTGACTAGCGGGGGGATAACAGATACGCAGTATTTT.

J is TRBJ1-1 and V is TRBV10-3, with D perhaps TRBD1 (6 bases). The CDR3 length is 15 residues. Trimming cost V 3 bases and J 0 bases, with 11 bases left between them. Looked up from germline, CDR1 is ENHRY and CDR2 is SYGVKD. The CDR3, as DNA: TGTGCCATCAGTGAAGGACAGTACCTGAACACTGAAGCTTTCTTT. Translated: CAISEGQYLNTEAFF.

This chain's CDR3 is CASSQGDRAGYTF. The CDR3 region has the DNA TGTGCCAGCAGCCAAGGGGACAGGGCGGGCTACACCTTC. V is TRBV3-1 (or the pseudogene TRBV3-2) and J is TRBJ1-2; TRBD1 aligns across 9 bases. Germline V CDR1 and CDR2: LGHDT, YNNKEL (reference sequence). The CDR3 consists of 13 residues. Trimming cost V 1 base and J 8 bases; bases outside gene matches: 2.

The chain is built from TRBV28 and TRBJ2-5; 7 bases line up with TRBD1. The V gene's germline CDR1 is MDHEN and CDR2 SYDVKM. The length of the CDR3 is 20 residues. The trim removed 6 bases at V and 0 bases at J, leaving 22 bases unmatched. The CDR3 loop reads CASSHQTGAYSIKNQETQYF. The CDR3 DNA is TGTGCCAGCAGCCACCAAACAGGGGCCTACTCGATCAAAAACCAAGAGACCCAGTACTTC.

CDR3 residues: CASSTDRQETQYF. In nucleotides, the CDR3 is TGTGCCAGCAGCACGGACAGGCAAGAGACCCAGTACTTC. The V call is TRBV7-8, the J call TRBJ2-5, with 7 bases aligning to TRBD1. The V gene end was trimmed by 5 bases and the J gene end by 2 bases; junction bases not matched to a gene: 2. CDR1 and CDR2 (germline): SGHVS, FQNEAQ. This CDR3 region has 13 residues.

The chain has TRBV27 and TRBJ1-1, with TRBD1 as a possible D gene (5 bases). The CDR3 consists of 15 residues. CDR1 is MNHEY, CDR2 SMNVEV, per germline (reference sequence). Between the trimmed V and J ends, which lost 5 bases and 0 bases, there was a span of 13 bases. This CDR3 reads CASSLSTVMNTEAFF. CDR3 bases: TGTGCCAGCAGTCTCTCGACAGTCATGAACACTGAAGCTTTCTTT.

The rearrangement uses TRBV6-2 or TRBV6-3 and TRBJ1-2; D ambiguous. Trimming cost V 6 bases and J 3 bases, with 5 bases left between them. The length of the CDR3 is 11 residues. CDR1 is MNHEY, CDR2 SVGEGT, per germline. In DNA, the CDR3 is TGTGCCAGCAGCCAATACTATGGCTACACCTTC. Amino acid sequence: CASSQYYGYTF.

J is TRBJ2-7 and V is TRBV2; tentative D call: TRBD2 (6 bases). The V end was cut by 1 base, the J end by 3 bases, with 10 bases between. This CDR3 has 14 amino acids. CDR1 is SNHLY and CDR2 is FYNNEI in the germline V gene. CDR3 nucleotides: TGTGCCAGCAGTGAAGATAGCGGTGGCTACGAGCAGTACTTC. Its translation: CASSEDSGGYEQYF.

In nucleotides, the CDR3 is TGCGCCAGCAGCTTCACAGGGGGCTCTGGAAACACCATATATTTT. Its protein is CASSFTGGSGNTIYF. The chain is built from TRBV5-1 and TRBJ1-3; 8 positions match TRBD1. J lost 0 bases, V lost 2 bases, and 1 base had no gene match. The germline V gene has CDR1 SGHRS and CDR2 YFSETQ. The CDR3 runs 15 residues.

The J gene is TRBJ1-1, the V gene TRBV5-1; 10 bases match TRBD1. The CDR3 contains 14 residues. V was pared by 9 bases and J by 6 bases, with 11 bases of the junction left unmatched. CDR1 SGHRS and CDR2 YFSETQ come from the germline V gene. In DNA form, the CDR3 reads TGCGCCATCGCGACGGGACAGGGGACCCCTGAAGCTTTCTTT. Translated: CAIATGQGTPEAFF.